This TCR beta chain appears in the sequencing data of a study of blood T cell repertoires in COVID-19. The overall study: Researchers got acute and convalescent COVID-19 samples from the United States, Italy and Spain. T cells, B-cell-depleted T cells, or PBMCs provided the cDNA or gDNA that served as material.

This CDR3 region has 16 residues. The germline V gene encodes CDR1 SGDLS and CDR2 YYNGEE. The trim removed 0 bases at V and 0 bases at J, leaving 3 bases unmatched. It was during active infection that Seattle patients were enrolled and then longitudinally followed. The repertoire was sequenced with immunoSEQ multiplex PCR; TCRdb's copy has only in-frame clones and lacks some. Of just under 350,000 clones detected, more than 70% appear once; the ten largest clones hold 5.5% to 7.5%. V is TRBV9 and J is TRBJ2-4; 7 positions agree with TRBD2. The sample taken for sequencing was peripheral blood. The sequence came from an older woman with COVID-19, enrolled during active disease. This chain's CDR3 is CASSVEAGLAKNIQYF. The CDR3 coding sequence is TGTGCCAGCAGCGTAGAAGCGGGACTAGCCAAAAACATTCAGTACTTC.